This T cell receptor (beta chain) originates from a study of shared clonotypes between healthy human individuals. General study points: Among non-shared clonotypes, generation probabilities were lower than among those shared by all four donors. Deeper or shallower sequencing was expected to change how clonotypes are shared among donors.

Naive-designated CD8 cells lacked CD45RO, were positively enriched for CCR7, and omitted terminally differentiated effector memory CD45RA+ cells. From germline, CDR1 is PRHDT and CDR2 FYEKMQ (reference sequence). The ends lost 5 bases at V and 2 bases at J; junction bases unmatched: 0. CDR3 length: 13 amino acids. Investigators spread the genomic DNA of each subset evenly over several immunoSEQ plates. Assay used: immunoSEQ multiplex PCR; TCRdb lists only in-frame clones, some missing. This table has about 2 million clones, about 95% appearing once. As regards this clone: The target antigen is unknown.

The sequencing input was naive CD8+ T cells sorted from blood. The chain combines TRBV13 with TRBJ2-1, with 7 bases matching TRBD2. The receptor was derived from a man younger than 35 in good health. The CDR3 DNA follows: TGTGCCAGCAGCCGGGAGGCCTACAATGAGCAGTTCTTC. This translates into CASSREAYNEQFF.